Sequencing of this TCR beta chain was carried out in a study of chronic HIV infection and antiretroviral therapy. Germline V lookup: CDR1 SGHRS, CDR2 YFSETQ. The CDR3 runs to 16 residues. The V and J ends lost 5 bases and 0 bases respectively, with 15 bases between them. A single record per CDR3 protein comes from TCRdb applying MiXCR to the 5' RACE reads. The table records 40,000 to 50,000 distinct CDR3 sequences, approximately 19% of them present only once. In its sample, this clonotype was seen a few times. V usage is TRBV5-1 and J usage is TRBJ2-1, with no clear D. The receptor comes from an adult who had HIV and had not received antiretroviral therapy, or was an uninfected healthy control (not recorded which). The sequenced sample was peripheral blood. The CDR3 DNA is TGCGCCAGCAGTCCGGGCCCGTACAGCTCCTACAATGAGCAGTTCTTC. Translation: CASSPGPYSSYNEQFF.